This record looks at one T cell receptor beta chain sequence and its context. MiXCR was run by TCRdb on the RT-PCR reads, yielding one entry per CDR3 protein. Of about 680,000 distinct CDR3 sequences in the sample, approximately 15% were seen once. The clonotype comes from a female donor in good health, serving as a healthy control. Sequenced material: memory CD4+ T cells from blood.

CDR3 protein: CSVEPQRGGYTF. CDR3 bases: TGCAGCGTTGAACCACAGAGGGGTGGCTACACCTTC. V usage is TRBV29-1 and J usage is TRBJ1-2; a possible D gene is TRBD1 (5 bases). The CDR3 extends over 12 amino acids. The V end lost 2 bases, the J end lost 7 bases, and 11 bases lay between the germline ends. The germline V gene encodes CDR1 SQVTM and CDR2 ANQGSEA.